A single sample is the source of the 12 T cell receptor beta chains below, sequenced in a study of graft-versus-host responses after intestinal transplantation. Sequenced by immunoSEQ multiplex PCR; TCRdb stores in-frame clones only, minus some. The sample has about 57,000 clones; around 90% are singletons. Sequencing was performed on PBMCs, taken 26 days after transplant. All receptors derive from a human patient who received an intestinal transplant, so some T cells may come from the graft donor.

V usage is TRBV15 and J usage is TRBJ1-1; TRBD1 might be the D (6 bases). The CDR3 contains 17 residues. Trimming pared 5 bases from V and 3 bases from J, leaving 22 bases between. Per germline, CDR1 LNHNV and CDR2 YYDKDF (reference sequence). The CDR3 loop reads CATSPIGISGTHTEAFF. The CDR3, as DNA: TGTGCCACCAGCCCCATCGGGATTAGCGGGACACACACTGAAGCTTTCTTT.

This clone showed up just a few times. The chain carries TRBV6-5 and TRBJ1-2; 9 bases are shared with TRBD1. The CDR3 spans 14 residues. Germline CDR1 MNHEY, CDR2 SVGAGI. V lost 10 bases and J lost 6; bases outside the gene matches: 12. This chain's CDR3 is CATEPGQGFDGYTF. In DNA, the CDR3 is TGTGCCACCGAGCCGGGACAGGGTTTCGATGGCTACACCTTC.

A remark on this clone: The junction departs from germline at one end; a sequencing error may be responsible. The chain uses TRBV7-7 and TRBJ2-2; D gene ambiguous. Germline assignment: CDR1 SSHAT and CDR2 FNYEAQ (reference sequence). CDR3 size: 13 residues. Written as DNA, the CDR3 is TGTGCTAGCAGCTTAGTTTCGACCGGGGAGCTGTTTTTT. It yields the protein CASSLVSTGELFF.

This chain uses TRBV27 with TRBJ2-5; tentatively, D is TRBD2 (7 bases). The closer fit of TRBJ2-7 to the DNA end suggests the J call may be wrong. CDR3 length: 14 residues. CDR1 is MNHEY, CDR2 SMNVEV, per germline (reference sequence). CDR3 sequence: CASSPGRGSYEQYF. The CDR3 bases are TGTGCCAGCAGCCCGGGGAGGGGGTCCTACGAGCAGTACTTC.

The chain is built from TRBV9 and TRBJ1-1; 9 positions match TRBD1. The trim removed 4 bases at V and 1 base at J, leaving 2 bases unmatched. The CDR3 extends over 14 amino acids. The V gene's germline CDR1 is SGDLS and CDR2 YYNGEE. CDR3 protein: CASSLGQGNTEAFF. DNA for the CDR3: TGTGCCAGCAGCCTGGGACAGGGGAACACTGAAGCTTTCTTT.

The count of this clone is one. The V and J genes are TRBV5-6 and TRBJ2-7; D is uncertain. CDR1 is SGHDT and CDR2 is YYEEEE in the germline V gene. CDR3 size: 13 residues. Trimming stripped 0 bases from V and 3 bases from J, with 7 bases between. As DNA, the CDR3 is TGTGCCAGCAGCTTGGACTCGGACTACGAGCAGTACGTC. It is translated as CASSLDSDYEQYV.

This chain links TRBV15 with TRBJ2-4; 10 positions agree with TRBD2. Germline CDR1 and CDR2: LNHNV and YYDKDF (reference sequence). The CDR3 length is 18 residues. Trimming at V came to 0 bases and at J to 9 bases, leaving 14 bases not matched to a gene. Here the CDR3 DNA reads TGTGCCACCAGCAGAGAATGGGGTAGCGGGAGGAACATCGGCATTCAGTACTTC. Protein: CATSREWGSGRNIGIQYF.

The chain combines TRBV5-1 with TRBJ2-7; 10 bases match TRBD1. The germline V gene has CDR1 SGHRS and CDR2 YFSETQ. The CDR3 spans 14 residues. Trimming at V came to 0 bases and at J to 7 bases, leaving 4 bases not matched to a gene. In nucleotides, the CDR3 is TGCGCCAGCAGCTTGGGGGACAGGGGAGAGGAGCAGTACTTC. Encoded protein: CASSLGDRGEEQYF.

V usage is TRBV5-1 and J usage is TRBJ2-1; 13 bases fit TRBD2. The CDR3 is made up of 19 amino acids. Trimming at V came to 2 bases and at J to 3 bases, leaving 11 bases not matched to a gene. The germline V gene encodes CDR1 SGHRS and CDR2 YFSETQ. CDR3 sequence: CASSFGLAGASPIYNEQFF. CDR3 in DNA: TGCGCCAGCAGCTTCGGACTAGCGGGAGCCTCCCCCATCTACAATGAGCAGTTCTTC. The full variable domain, in which reference TRBV5-1 and TRBJ2-1 provide the parts outside the CDR3, is KAGVTQTPRYLIKTRGQQVTLSCSPISGHRSVSWYQQTPGQGLQFLFEYFSETQRNKGNFPGRFSGRQFSNSRSEMNVSTLELGDSALYLCASSFGLAGASPIYNEQFFGPGTRLTVL.

This chain connects TRBV30 to TRBJ2-2; 11 bases align to TRBD2. Germline CDR1 is GTSNPN and CDR2 is SVGIG (reference sequence). The trim removed 5 bases at V and 0 bases at J, leaving 5 bases unmatched. This CDR3 is built from 16 residues. CDR3 loop: CAWDTSGGPNTGELFF. The CDR3 nucleotides read TGTGCCTGGGATACTAGCGGGGGACCGAACACCGGGGAGCTGTTTTTT.

A single count supports this clone. The chain has TRBV5-1 and TRBJ2-3; TRBD1 is a possible D gene (5 bases). V was pared by 0 bases and J by 0 bases, with 11 bases between. Germline CDR1 and CDR2: SGHRS and YFSETQ. The CDR3 is 16 amino acids. CDR3 DNA sequence: TGCGCCAGCAGCTTGGGGGGCCGAGCTAGCACAGATACGCAGTATTTT. Amino acids: CASSLGGRASTDTQYF.

Only a few counts were recorded for this clone. This chain joins TRBV5-6 and TRBJ2-7; 9 nucleotides agree with TRBD1. The CDR3 contains 17 residues. The V and J ends lost 5 bases and 0 bases, in that order; junction bases with no gene match: 12. Germline CDR1 reads SGHDT; CDR2 reads YYEEEE. The chain's CDR3 is CASSTGTGSRNSYEQYV. In DNA, the CDR3 is TGTGCCAGCAGTACCGGGACAGGGAGCAGGAACTCCTACGAGCAGTACGTC.